This T cell receptor beta chain was retrieved from a study of cytomegalovirus exposure and HLA in healthy donors. As for the study in general: An earlier analysis identified more than 95 million unique TCR beta sequences in about 200 million T cells. Findings and limits, study-wide: Cytomegalovirus-associated TCR beta chains were listed, numbering 150 to 200. The study found most TCR sequences rare, yet found some public TCRs in many donors. A prior analysis recorded that most TCR beta V segments were productive about 87% or about 30% of the time.

The CDR3 consists of 15 residues. CDR1 is MNHEY and CDR2 is SMNVEV in the germline V gene (reference sequence). The V and J ends lost 6 bases and 5 bases, in that order; junction bases with no gene match: 9. 60 Vbeta and 13 Jbeta primers were used in PCR. Generated by immunoSEQ multiplex PCR, the TCRdb table keeps only in-frame clones and is missing some. The sample lists about 160,000 clones, about four fifths occurring once. This clone was counted a single time. Its antigen remains unknown. Sequencing was carried out using PBMCs. The origin of this receptor is a man aged 45 to 65 in good health and CMV-seropositive. The V call is TRBV27, the J call TRBJ2-7; 11 bases agree with TRBD2. The CDR3 sequence: CASRRLQGLADEQYF. CDR3 sequence (DNA): TGTGCCAGCAGGCGTTTACAGGGACTAGCGGACGAGCAGTACTTC.